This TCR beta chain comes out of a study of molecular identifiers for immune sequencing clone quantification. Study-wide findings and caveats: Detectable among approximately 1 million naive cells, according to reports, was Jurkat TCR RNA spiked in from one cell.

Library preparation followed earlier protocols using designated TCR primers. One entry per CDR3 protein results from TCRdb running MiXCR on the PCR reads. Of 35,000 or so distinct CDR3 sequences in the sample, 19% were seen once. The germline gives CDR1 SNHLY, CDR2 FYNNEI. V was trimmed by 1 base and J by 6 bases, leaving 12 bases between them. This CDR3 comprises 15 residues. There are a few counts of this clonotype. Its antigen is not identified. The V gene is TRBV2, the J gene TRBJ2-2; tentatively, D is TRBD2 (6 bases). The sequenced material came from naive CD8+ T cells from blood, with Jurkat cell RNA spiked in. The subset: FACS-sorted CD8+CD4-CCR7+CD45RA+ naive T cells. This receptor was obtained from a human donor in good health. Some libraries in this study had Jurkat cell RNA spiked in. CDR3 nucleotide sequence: TGTGCCAGCAGTGAAGTGGAGGGCTGGGCCGGGGAGCTGTTTTTT. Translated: CASSEVEGWAGELFF.